This TCR beta chain stems from a study of blood T cell repertoires in COVID-19. Across the study: Sources were T cells, B-cell-depleted T cells, or PBMCs; the material itself was cDNA or gDNA.

TCRdb keeps only in-frame clones here, not all; method: immunoSEQ multiplex PCR. The data contain some 89,000 clones, roughly nine tenths of them seen just once; the ten biggest clones take up around 1.7%. V lost 3 bases and J 3 bases, leaving 5 bases between the germline ends. The germline V gene has CDR1 LNHDA and CDR2 SQIVND (reference sequence). The CDR3 is 13 amino acids. The chain links TRBV19 to TRBJ2-2; D gene uncertain. The sample consisted of peripheral blood. This TCR was recovered from a man aged 55 to 69 with acute or convalescent COVID-19. The CDR3 sequence: CASSIIDTGELFF. CDR3 sequence (DNA): TGTGCCAGTAGTATTATCGACACCGGGGAGCTGTTTTTT.